The present T cell receptor (beta chain) was sequenced within a study of a mutant IDH1 vaccine in newly diagnosed glioma. About the research overall: Vaccines were begun 4-6 weeks after radiotherapy alone, or with temozolomide cycles. Visit timing is recorded as week 35 for V12 and week 47 for V13.

Concerning this clone itself: No antigen is known for it.

Sequencing used immunoSEQ multiplex PCR; TCRdb keeps in-frame clones, though not all of them. The table lists approximately 25,000 clones, 84% of them singletons. V lost 4 bases and J lost 7, with 7 bases in between. This CDR3 has 11 amino acids. Germline values: CDR1 SQVTM, CDR2 ANQGSEA. The time point is: week 47, end of study. A single vaccine dose contained 300 ug of mutant IDH1 20-mer peptide, and topical imiquimod was used with it. Patients underwent eight vaccinations, which took place in weeks 1, 3, 5, 7, 11, 15, 19 and 23. Donor diagnoses consisted of new WHO grade 3 or 4 IDH1-mutant, ATRX-lost astrocytomas.

This receptor was taken from a man aged 40-49 years with glioma. Here the sequenced sample was PBMCs, taken from a glioma patient whose treatment included an IDH1 peptide vaccine. This chain links TRBV29-1 with TRBJ1-4; D may be TRBD1 (5 bases). CDR3 sequence reads: CSVGGSEKLFF. CDR3 DNA sequence: TGCAGCGTTGGGGGGAGTGAAAAACTGTTTTTT. Variable domain in full (rest from reference TRBV29-1 and TRBJ1-4): SAVISQKPSRDICQRGTSLTIQCQVDSQVTMMFWYRQQPGQSLTLIATANQGSEATYESGFVIDKFPISRPNLTFSTLTVSNMSPEDSSIYLCSVGGSEKLFFGSGTQLSVL.